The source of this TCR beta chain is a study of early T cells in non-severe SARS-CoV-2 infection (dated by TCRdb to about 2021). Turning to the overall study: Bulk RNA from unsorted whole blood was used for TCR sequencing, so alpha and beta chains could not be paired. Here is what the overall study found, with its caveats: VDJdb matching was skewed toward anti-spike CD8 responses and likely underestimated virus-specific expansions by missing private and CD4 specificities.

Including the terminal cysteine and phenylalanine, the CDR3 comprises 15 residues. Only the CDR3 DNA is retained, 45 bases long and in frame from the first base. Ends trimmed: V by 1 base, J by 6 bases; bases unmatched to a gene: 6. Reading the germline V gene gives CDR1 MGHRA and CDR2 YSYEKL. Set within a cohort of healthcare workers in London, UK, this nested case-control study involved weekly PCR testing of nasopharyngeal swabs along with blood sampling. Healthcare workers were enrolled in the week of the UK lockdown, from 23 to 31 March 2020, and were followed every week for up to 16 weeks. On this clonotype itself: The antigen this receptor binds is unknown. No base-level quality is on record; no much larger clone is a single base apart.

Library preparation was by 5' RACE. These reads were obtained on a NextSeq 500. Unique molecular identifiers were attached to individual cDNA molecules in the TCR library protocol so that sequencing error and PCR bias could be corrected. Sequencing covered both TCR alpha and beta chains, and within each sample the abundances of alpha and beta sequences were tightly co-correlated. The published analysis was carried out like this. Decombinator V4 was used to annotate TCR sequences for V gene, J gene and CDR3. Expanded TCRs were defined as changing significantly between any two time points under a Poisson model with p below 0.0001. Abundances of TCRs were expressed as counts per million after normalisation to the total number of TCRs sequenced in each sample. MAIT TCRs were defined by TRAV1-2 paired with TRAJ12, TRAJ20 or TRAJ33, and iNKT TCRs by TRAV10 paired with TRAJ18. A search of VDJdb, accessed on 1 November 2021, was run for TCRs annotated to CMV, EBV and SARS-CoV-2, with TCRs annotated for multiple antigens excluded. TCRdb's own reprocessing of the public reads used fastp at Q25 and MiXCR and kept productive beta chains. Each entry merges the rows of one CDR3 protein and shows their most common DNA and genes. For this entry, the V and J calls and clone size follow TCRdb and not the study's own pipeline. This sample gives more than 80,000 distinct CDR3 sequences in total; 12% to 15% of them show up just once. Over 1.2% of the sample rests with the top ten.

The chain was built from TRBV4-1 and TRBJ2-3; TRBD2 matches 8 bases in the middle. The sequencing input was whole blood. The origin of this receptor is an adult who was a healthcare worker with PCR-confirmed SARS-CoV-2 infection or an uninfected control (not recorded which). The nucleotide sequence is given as TGCGCCAGCAGCCAAGTTGGGACTAGTAGCGATACGCAGTATTTT. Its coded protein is CASSQVGTSSDTQYF.